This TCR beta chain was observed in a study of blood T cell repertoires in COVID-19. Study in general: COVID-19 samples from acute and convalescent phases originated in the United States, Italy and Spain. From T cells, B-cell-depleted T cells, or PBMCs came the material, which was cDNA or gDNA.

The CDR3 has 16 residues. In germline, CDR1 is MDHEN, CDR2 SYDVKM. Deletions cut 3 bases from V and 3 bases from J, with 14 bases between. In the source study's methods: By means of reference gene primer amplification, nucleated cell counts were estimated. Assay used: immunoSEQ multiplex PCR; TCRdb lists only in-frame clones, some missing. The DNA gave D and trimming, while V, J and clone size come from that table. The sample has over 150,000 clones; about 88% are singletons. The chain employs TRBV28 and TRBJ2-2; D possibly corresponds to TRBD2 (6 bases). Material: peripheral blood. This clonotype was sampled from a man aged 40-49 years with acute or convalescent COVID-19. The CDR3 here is CASSLAVAAHTGELFF. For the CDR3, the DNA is TGTGCCAGCAGTTTGGCTGTAGCGGCTCACACCGGGGAGCTGTTTTTT. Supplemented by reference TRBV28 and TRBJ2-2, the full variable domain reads DVKVTQSSRYLVKRTGEKVFLECVQDMDHENMFWYRQDPGLGLRLIYFSYDVKMKEKGDIPEGYSVSREKKERFSLILESASTNQTSMYLCASSLAVAAHTGELFFGEGSRLTVL.